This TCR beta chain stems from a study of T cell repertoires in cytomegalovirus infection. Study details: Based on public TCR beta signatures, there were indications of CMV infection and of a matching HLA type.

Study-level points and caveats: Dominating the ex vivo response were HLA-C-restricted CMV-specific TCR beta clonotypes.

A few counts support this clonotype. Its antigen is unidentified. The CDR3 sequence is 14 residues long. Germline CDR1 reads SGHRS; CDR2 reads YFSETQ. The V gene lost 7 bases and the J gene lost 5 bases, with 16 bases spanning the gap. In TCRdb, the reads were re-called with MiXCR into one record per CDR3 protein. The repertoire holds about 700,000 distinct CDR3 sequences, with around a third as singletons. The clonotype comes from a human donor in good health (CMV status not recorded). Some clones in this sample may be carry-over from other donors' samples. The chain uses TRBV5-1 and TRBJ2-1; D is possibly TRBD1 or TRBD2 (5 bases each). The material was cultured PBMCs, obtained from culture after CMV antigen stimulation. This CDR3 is CASSSAGANNEQFF. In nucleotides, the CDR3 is TGCGCCAGCTCCTCCGCCGGGGCGAACAATGAGCAGTTCTTC.